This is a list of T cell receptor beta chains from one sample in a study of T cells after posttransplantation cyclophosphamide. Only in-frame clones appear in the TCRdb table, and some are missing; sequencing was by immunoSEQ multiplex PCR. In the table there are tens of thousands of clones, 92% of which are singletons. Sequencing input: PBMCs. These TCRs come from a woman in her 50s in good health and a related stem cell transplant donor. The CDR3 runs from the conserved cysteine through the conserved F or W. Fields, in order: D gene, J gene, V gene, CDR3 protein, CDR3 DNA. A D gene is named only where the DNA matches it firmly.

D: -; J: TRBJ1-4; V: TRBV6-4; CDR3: CASSGDQGGNSKGDEKLFF; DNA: TGTGCCAGCAGTGGGGACCAAGGGGGAAATAGCAAAGGGGATGAAAAACTGTTTTTT
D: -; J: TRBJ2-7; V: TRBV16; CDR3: CASRQGHPPRHEQYF; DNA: TGTGCCAGCAGACAGGGACACCCTCCACGACACGAGCAGTACTTC
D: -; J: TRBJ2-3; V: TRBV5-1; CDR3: CASSVGTDTQYF; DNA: TGCGCCAGCAGTGTAGGCACAGATACGCAGTATTTT
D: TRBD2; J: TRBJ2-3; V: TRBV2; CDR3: CASRGTSGGTADTQYF; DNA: TGTGCCAGCAGAGGGACTAGCGGGGGGACGGCAGATACGCAGTATTTT
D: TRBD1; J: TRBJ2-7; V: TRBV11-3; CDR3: CASSPGGSYEQYF; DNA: TGTGCCAGCAGCCCAGGGGGTTCCTACGAGCAGTACTTC
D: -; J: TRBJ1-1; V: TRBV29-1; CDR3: CSASAGADTEAFF; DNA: TGCAGCGCCTCCGCTGGGGCGGACACTGAAGCTTTCTTT
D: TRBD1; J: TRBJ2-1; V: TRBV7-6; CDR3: CASSLGTGGNEQFF; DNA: TGTGCCAGCAGCTTGGGGACAGGTGGGAATGAGCAGTTCTTC
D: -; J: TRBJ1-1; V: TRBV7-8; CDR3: CASSTSRRGTMNTEAFF; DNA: TGTGCCAGCAGCACCTCGCGCCGGGGGACTATGAACACTGAAGCTTTCTTT
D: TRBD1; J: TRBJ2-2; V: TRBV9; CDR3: CASSIGTDTGELFF; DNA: TGTGCCAGCAGCATCGGGACAGACACCGGGGAGCTGTTTTTT
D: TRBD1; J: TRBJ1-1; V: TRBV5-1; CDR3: CASSLSAWDRGPNTEAFF; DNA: TGCGCCAGCAGCTTGTCAGCATGGGACAGGGGGCCGAACACTGAAGCTTTCTTT
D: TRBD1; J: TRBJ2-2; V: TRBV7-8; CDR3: CASSLARRGQAVEGELFF; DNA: TGTGCCAGCAGCTTAGCGCGTCGGGGACAGGCCGTTGAGGGGGAGCTGTTTTTT